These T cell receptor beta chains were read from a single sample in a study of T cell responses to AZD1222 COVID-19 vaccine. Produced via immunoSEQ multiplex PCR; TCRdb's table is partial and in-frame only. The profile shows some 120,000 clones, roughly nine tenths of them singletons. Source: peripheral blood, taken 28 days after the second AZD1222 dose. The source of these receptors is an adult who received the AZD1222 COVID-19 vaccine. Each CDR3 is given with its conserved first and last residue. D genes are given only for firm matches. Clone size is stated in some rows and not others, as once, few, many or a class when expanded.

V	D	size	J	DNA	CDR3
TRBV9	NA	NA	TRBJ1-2	TGTGCCAGCAGCGTGCAGGGGAAGGACTATGGCTACACCTTC	CASSVQGKDYGYTF
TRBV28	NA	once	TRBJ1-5	TGTGCCAGCAGTTCCCCGGCGGGGGAGGGGTACCAGCCCCAGCATTTT	CASSSPAGEGYQPQHF
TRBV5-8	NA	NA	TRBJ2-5	TGTGCCAGCAGCTTGGGGACTGGGACGGAAGAGACCCAGTACTTC	CASSLGTGTEETQYF
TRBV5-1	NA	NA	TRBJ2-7	TGCGCCAGCAGCGTCCGGGACGGCGCCTACGAGCAGTACTTC	CASSVRDGAYEQYF
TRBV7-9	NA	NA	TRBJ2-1	TGTGCCAGCAGCTTAGTACTAGCCTACAATGAGCAGTTCTTC	CASSLVLAYNEQFF
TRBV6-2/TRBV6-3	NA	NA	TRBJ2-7	TGTGCCAGCAGCCTGGCCAACGAGCAGTACTTC	CASSLANEQYF
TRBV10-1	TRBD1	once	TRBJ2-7	TGCGCCAGCAGCCCCGGGACAGGCTACGAGCAGTACTTC	CASSPGTGYEQYF
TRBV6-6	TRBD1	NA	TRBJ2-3	TGTGCCACCCAAGTCGCCCGGGACAGTGTCGCAGATACGCAGTATTTT	CATQVARDSVADTQYF
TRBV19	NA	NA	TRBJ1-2	TGTGCCAGTAATGGTAACTATGGCTACACCTTC	CASNGNYGYTF
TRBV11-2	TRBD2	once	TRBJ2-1	TGTGCCAGCAGCTGGACTAGCGGGGGGGCACTCAATGAGCAGTTCTTC	CASSWTSGGALNEQFF
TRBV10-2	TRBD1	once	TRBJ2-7	TGCGCCAGCAGTGAGCTGGGACAGGGGACCTACGAGCAGTACTTC	CASSELGQGTYEQYF
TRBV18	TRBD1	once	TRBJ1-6	TGTGCCAGCTCACCCGGGACAGGGGGCAGTTCACCCCTCCACTTT	CASSPGTGGSSPLHF
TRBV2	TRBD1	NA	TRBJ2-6	TGTGCCAGCAGTGGGGGACAGGGGTTCATCTCTGGGGCCAACGTCCTGACTTTC	CASSGGQGFISGANVLTF
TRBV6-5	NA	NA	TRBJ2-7	TGTGCCAGCAAAAGTAGTGAGGGCTCTACCTACGAGCAGTACTTC	CASKSSEGSTYEQYF
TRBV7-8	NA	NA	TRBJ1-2	TGTGCCAGCAGCCCTTGGACCAGCTATGGCTACACCTTC	CASSPWTSYGYTF
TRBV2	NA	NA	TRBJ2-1	TGTGCCAGCAGTCAGACAGCCTACAATGAGCAGTTCTTC	CASSQTAYNEQFF
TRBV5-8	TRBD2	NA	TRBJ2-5	TGTGCCAGCAGCTTGGGGACTAGCCCCTCCCAAGAGACCCAGTACTTC	CASSLGTSPSQETQYF
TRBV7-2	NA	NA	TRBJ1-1	TGTGCCAGCAGCCTCTGGATGAACACTGAAGCTTTCTTT	CASSLWMNTEAFF
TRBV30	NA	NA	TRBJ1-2	TGTGCCTGGAGTGCGACAGAAGGGTTACCTAACTATGGCTACACCTTC	CAWSATEGLPNYGYTF
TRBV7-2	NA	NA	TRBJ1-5	TGTGCCAGCAGCTTAGCCGGAGACAATCAGCCCCAGCATTTT	CASSLAGDNQPQHF
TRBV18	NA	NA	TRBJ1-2	TGTGCCAGCACACCCAGTTCTTCCTATGGCTACACCTTC	CASTPSSSYGYTF
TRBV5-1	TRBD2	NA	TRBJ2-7	TGCGCCAGCAGCTTGGATCGGGGGGACGAGCAGTACTTC	CASSLDRGDEQYF
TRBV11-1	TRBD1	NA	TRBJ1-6	TGTGCCAGCAGCCCCGGGACAGGGTATAATTCACCCCTCCACTTT	CASSPGTGYNSPLHF
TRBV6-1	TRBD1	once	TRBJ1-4	TGTGCCAGCAGTGACCCGGGACAGGCGAGTAATGAAAAACTGTTTTTT	CASSDPGQASNEKLFF
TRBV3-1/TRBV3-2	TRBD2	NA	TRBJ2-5	TGTGCCAGCAGCCGGGGACTAGCGGGGGGGCCGGAGACCCAGTACTTC	CASSRGLAGGPETQYF
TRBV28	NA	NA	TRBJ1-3	TGTGCCAGCAGTGACCCCATGAGGTACTCTGGAAACACCATATATTTT	CASSDPMRYSGNTIYF
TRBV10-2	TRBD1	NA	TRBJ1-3	TGCGCCAGCAAAAATGACAGGGTGTACGGAAACACCATATATTTT	CASKNDRVYGNTIYF
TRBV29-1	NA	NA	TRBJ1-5	TGCAGCGTTGCTCATGGATTAGAACAGCCCCAGCATTTT	CSVAHGLEQPQHF
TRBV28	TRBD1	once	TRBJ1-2	TGTGCCAGCAGTACGCCGCTCGGGACAGGGGAGGGCGGCTACACCTTC	CASSTPLGTGEGGYTF
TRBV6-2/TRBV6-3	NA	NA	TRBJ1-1	TGTGCCAGCAGTTACGGCGGGGAATCCACTGAAGCTTTCTTT	CASSYGGESTEAFF
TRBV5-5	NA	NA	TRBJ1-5	TGTGCCAGCAGCTTGGACGGAGGGAATCAGCCCCAGCATTTT	CASSLDGGNQPQHF
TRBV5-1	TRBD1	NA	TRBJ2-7	TGCGCCAGCAGCTTGGATGGGACAGGAGCGTACGAGCAGTACTTC	CASSLDGTGAYEQYF
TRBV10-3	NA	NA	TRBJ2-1	TGTGCCATCAAAGGAGGAGGGACCTACAATGAGCAGTTCTTC	CAIKGGGTYNEQFF
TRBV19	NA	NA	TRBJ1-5	TGTGCCAGTAGTATGGGGAAGTTCGGTTACCAGCCCCAGCATTTT	CASSMGKFGYQPQHF
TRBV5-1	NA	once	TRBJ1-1	TGCGCCAGCAGGGGGAACACTGAAGCTTTCTTT	CASRGNTEAFF
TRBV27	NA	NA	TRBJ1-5	TGTGCCAGTAGGGAGATCGGGACGGGCAATCAGCCCCAGCATTTT	CASREIGTGNQPQHF
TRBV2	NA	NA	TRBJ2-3	TGTGCCAGCATCGCCGGGTACGGGGATACGCAGTATTTT	CASIAGYGDTQYF
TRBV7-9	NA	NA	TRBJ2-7	TGTGCCAGCAGCTGGGGCGGGACTTCTTACGAGCAGTACTTC	CASSWGGTSYEQYF
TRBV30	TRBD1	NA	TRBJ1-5	TGTGCCTGGAGCAGGGGGACGGATAGCAATCAGCCCCAGCATTTT	CAWSRGTDSNQPQHF
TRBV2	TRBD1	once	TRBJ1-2	TGTGCCAGCAGAAAGGACAGGGGGCCATACTATGGCTACACCTTC	CASRKDRGPYYGYTF
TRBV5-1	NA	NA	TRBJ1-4	TGCGCCAGCAGCTTGGGCCTCGTACCCACAAATGAAAAACTGTTTTTT	CASSLGLVPTNEKLFF
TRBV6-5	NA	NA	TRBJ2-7	TGTGCCAGCAGAAAGGGACATTTAAACCCCTACGAGCAGTACTTC	CASRKGHLNPYEQYF
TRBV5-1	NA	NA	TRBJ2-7	TGCGCCAGCAGTCTAACAGGTGGGGCCCGCGGTTACGAGCAGTACTTC	CASSLTGGARGYEQYF
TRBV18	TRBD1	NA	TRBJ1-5	TGTGCCAGCTCACCACCGGACAGGGGGCCCCAGCATTTT	CASSPPDRGPQHF
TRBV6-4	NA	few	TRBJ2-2	TGTGCCAGCAGTGAGTCCGTCTCGGGGAACACCGGGGAGCTGTTTTTT	CASSESVSGNTGELFF
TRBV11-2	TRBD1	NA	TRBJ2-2	TGTGCCAGCAGCAGGGGGCTTGGCGGGGAGCTGTTTTTT	CASSRGLGGELFF
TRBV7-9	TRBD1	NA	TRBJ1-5	TGTGCCAGCAGCTTAGGGACAGGGTTAAATCAGCCCCAGCATTTT	CASSLGTGLNQPQHF
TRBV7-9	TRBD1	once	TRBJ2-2	TGTGCCGTCGGACCGGGACAGAGGAACACCGGGGAGCTGTTTTTT	CAVGPGQRNTGELFF
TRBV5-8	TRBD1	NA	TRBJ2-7	TGTGCCAGCAGGCGTAGGGGGCCCAACTCCTACGAGCAGTACTTC	CASRRRGPNSYEQYF
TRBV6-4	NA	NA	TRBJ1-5	TGTGCCAGCAGCCCAACCCGGGCTGATCAGCCCCAGCATTTT	CASSPTRADQPQHF
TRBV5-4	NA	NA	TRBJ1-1	TGTGCCAGCAGCTACACACAGGGGAACACTGAAGCTTTCTTT	CASSYTQGNTEAFF
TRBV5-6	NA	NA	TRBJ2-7	TGTGCCAGCAGCTTGACAGCCTTTGCCGAGCAGTACTTC	CASSLTAFAEQYF
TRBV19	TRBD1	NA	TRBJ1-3	TGTGCCAGCGTACGGACAGGGGCTGGAAACACCATATATTTT	CASVRTGAGNTIYF
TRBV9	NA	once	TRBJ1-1	TGTGCCAGCAGCCCTAGAGGGCTGATGAACACTGAAGCTTTCTTT	CASSPRGLMNTEAFF
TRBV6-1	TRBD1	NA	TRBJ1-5	TGTGCCAGCAGTGAATCGGATCTGGACAGGGGGCTTAATCAGCCCCAGCATTTT	CASSESDLDRGLNQPQHF
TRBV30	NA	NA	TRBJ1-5	TGTGCCTGGAGTGGGTCGGGAGGGGTCCAGCATTTT	CAWSGSGGVQHF
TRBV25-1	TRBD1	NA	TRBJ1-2	TGTGCCAGCAGTGAATATGGGAAGACAGGGACCTCTGGCTACACCTTC	CASSEYGKTGTSGYTF